One and the same sample provided the 16 T cell receptor beta chains below, sequenced in a study of blood T cell repertoires in COVID-19. Clones were sequenced by immunoSEQ multiplex PCR, and TCRdb holds only the in-frame ones, with some missing. The sample lists about 230,000 clones, roughly 85% occurring once. Specimen: peripheral blood. The origin of the receptors is a man aged 35 to 55 with acute or convalescent COVID-19.

The rearrangement links TRBV7-6 to TRBJ2-5; 9 positions match TRBD2. Germline CDR1 and CDR2: SGHVS and FNYEAQ. Trimming took 1 base from V and 3 from J; bases not matched to a gene: 0. This CDR3 has 14 amino acids. In nucleotides, the CDR3 is TGTGCCAGCAGCTTAGGGACTAGCGAAGAGACCCAGTACTTC. Translation gives CASSLGTSEETQYF.

This clone was seen once. The chain employs TRBV2 and TRBJ1-4; D is unclear. The V end was cut by 7 bases, the J end by 0 bases, with 12 bases between. The CDR3 sequence is 15 residues long. Germline V gene lookup returns CDR1 SNHLY and CDR2 FYNNEI. CDR3 coding DNA: TGTGCCAGCAATCGAGGCGGGACAACTAATGAAAAACTGTTTTTT. It translates to CASNRGGTTNEKLFF.

The V gene is TRBV5-1, the J gene TRBJ1-1; possible D gene TRBD1, 5 bases. Between the trimmed V and J ends, which lost 5 bases and 1 base, there was a span of 9 bases. The germline gives CDR1 SGHRS, CDR2 YFSETQ. The CDR3 consists of 13 residues. The CDR3 DNA reads as TGCGCCAGCAGAGATCAGGGGAACACTGAAGCTTTCTTT. It translates to CASRDQGNTEAFF.

J is TRBJ2-5 and V is TRBV6-5; 8 bases agree with TRBD2. Trimming cost V 0 bases and J 5 bases; bases outside gene matches: 5. The CDR3 contains 15 residues. Germline V lookup: CDR1 MNHEY, CDR2 SVGAGI. The chain's CDR3 is CASSYSGGVQETQYF. In DNA form, the CDR3 reads TGTGCCAGCAGTTACTCCGGGGGGGTTCAGGAGACCCAGTACTTC.

The rearrangement uses TRBV30 and TRBJ1-3; D is ambiguous. Deletions cut 2 bases from V and 1 base from J, with 12 bases between. The CDR3 loop spans 15 amino acids. CDR1 is GTSNPN and CDR2 is SVGIG in the germline V gene (reference sequence). CDR3 amino acids: CAWSPLIASGNTIYF. CDR3 nucleotides: TGTGCCTGGAGTCCGCTCATAGCTTCTGGAAACACCATATATTTT.

This chain links TRBV2 with TRBJ1-6; perhaps TRBD1 as D (5 bases). This CDR3 spans 17 amino acids. V lost 9 bases and J lost 0, with 18 bases in between. Germline values: CDR1 SNHLY, CDR2 FYNNEI. This chain's CDR3 is CASNYGGVSSYNSPLHF. The CDR3 nucleotides are TGTGCCAGTAATTACGGGGGGGTTAGCTCCTATAATTCACCCCTCCACTTT.

The chain carries TRBV7-8 and TRBJ1-1, with D possibly matching TRBD1 (6 bases). Germline V gene data show CDR1 as SGHVS and CDR2 as FQNEAQ. V lost 3 bases and J lost 1, with 9 bases in between. The CDR3 totals 14 residues. The CDR3 DNA reads as TGTGCCAGCAGCTTCAGGGGTGCGAACACTGAAGCTTTCTTT. Translating gives CASSFRGANTEAFF.

The V and J genes are TRBV12-5 and TRBJ2-2; 7 positions agree with TRBD1. V lost 1 base to trimming and J lost 7 bases; unmatched junction nucleotides: 6. The CDR3 extends over 15 amino acids. The germline CDR1 and CDR2 sequences are LGHNT and FRNRAP. The chain's CDR3 is CASGLGGDRDGELFF. As DNA, the CDR3 is TGTGCTAGTGGTTTGGGGGGCGACAGGGACGGGGAGCTGTTTTTT.

This clone was recorded only once. The rearrangement joins TRBV6-4 to TRBJ1-5; the D is unclear. The V gene's germline CDR1 is MRHNA and CDR2 SNTAGT. The CDR3 spans 14 residues. The V and J ends lost 3 bases and 3 bases respectively, with 9 bases between them. DNA for the CDR3: TGTGCCAGCAGTGATGCGGTCAACAATCAGCCCCAGCATTTT. Translating gives CASSDAVNNQPQHF.

V is TRBV19 and J is TRBJ2-4; possibly TRBD2 for D (6 bases). V was clipped by 4 bases and J by 5 bases, with 15 bases between them. CDR3 length equals 15 residues. The germline gives CDR1 LNHDA, CDR2 SQIVND (reference sequence). The CDR3 DNA reads as TGTGCCAGTAGTACCCCCCGACTAGGCCAAAACATTCAGTACTTC. Translation gives CASSTPRLGQNIQYF.

This sequence joins TRBV11-2 and TRBJ1-1; D is unresolved. The CDR3 contains 13 residues. The V gene's germline CDR1 is SGHAT and CDR2 FQNNGV. V was clipped by 5 bases and J by 3 bases, with 10 bases between them. The DNA of the CDR3 is TGTGCCAGCAGCCCTCCGGCGGACACTGAAGCTTTCTTT. Protein product: CASSPPADTEAFF.

The chain combines TRBV6-5 with TRBJ2-6; no definite D call. The germline V and J ends were trimmed by 5 bases and 4 bases, with 12 bases remaining between them. The germline V gene encodes CDR1 MNHEY and CDR2 SVGAGI. The CDR3 covers 15 residues. CDR3 amino acids: CASSLDWSGANVLTF. The CDR3 region has the DNA TGTGCCAGCAGTCTTGACTGGTCCGGGGCCAACGTCCTGACTTTC.

This clone was detected only once. The chain uses TRBV9 and TRBJ2-3, with 8 nucleotides matching TRBD1. Trimming took 6 bases from V and 10 from J; bases not matched to a gene: 19. Germline lookup yields CDR1 SGDLS and CDR2 YYNGEE. The CDR3 extends over 16 amino acids. The CDR3 protein is CASKRESTGAFTPQYF. Here the CDR3 DNA reads TGTGCCAGCAAGAGAGAATCGACAGGGGCTTTTACACCGCAGTATTTT.

This chain connects TRBV19 to TRBJ1-5; 9 nucleotides agree with TRBD1. The germline CDR1 and CDR2 sequences are LNHDA and SQIVND (reference sequence). The CDR3 loop spans 17 amino acids. Trimming cost V 5 bases and J 2 bases; bases outside gene matches: 10. The CDR3 DNA reads TGTGCCAGTAGTGTATTGGACAGGGGAGGAGGCAATCAGCCCCAGCATTTT. Residues: CASSVLDRGGGNQPQHF.

V usage is TRBV15 and J usage is TRBJ1-1; D is unclear. The CDR3 has 15 amino acids. Germline loops: CDR1 LNHNV, CDR2 YYDKDF (reference sequence). V lost 0 bases and J lost 2, with 10 bases in between. CDR3 residues: CATSRDPRANTEAFF. In nucleotides, the CDR3 is TGTGCCACCAGCAGAGATCCGAGGGCCAACACTGAAGCTTTCTTT.

The chain combines TRBV3-1 (or the pseudogene TRBV3-2) with TRBJ1-5; D is ambiguous. This CDR3 spans 13 amino acids. Trimming removed 4 bases from V and 4 bases from J, with 8 bases in between. Per the germline V gene, CDR1 is LGHDT and CDR2 is YNNKEL (reference sequence). The CDR3 DNA is TGTGCCAGCAGCCCACAGCTAAATCAGCCCCAGCATTTT. It translates to CASSPQLNQPQHF.